This T cell receptor (beta chain) was profiled in a study of spatial heterogeneity in lung cancer. TCRdb used MiXCR to reprocess the 5' RACE reads, holding one entry per CDR3 protein. The data contain under 100,000 distinct CDR3 sequences, around 10% of them singletons. Regarding time point: sample taken at primary tumor resection. The sequenced material consisted of unsorted whole RNA from tumor, nontumor lung or frozen PBMC. Trimming removed 7 bases from V and 1 base from J, with 13 bases in between. The CDR3 length is 13 residues. Per the germline V gene, CDR1 is SQVTM and CDR2 is ANQGSEA. This clonotype was observed at least ten times.

This sequence joins TRBV29-1 and TRBJ2-5; D is perhaps TRBD2 (5 bases). This specimen was PBMCs, taken at surgery. The sequence was obtained from a male donor with early-stage non-small cell lung cancer. CDR3 DNA sequence: TGCAGCGGGGAGCCGCCATCCCAAGAGACCCAGTACTTC. Translation: CSGEPPSQETQYF.